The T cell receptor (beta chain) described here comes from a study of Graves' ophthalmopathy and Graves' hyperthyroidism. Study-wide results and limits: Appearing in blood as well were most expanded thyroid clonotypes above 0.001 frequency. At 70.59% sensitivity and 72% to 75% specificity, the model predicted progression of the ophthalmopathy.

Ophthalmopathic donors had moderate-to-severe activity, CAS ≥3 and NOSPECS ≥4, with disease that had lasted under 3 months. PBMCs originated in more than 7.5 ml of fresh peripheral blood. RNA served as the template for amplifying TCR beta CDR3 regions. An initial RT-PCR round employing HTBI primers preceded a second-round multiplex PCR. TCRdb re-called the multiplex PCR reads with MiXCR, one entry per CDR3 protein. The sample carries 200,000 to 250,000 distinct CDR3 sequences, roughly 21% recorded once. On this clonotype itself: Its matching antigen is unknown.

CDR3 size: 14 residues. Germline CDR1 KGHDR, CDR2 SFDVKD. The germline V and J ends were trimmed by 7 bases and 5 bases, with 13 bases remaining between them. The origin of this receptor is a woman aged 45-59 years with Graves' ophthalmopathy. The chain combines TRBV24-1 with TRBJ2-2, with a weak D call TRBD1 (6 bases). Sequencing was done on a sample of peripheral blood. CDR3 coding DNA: TGTGCCACCAGAGAACAGGGCTGGACCGGGGAGCTGTTTTTT. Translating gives CATREQGWTGELFF.